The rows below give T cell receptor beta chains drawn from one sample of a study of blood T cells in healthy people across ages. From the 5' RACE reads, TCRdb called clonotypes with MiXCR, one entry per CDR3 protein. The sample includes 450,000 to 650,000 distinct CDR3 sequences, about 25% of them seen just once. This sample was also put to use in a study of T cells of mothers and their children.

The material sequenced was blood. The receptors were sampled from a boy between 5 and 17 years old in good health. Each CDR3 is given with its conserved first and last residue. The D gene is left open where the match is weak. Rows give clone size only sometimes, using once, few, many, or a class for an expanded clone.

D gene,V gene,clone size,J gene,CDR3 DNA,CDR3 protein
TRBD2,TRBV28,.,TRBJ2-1,TGTGCCAGCAGTTCGCCCGCTAGCGGGGGCCGAAATGAGCAGTTCTTC,CASSSPASGGRNEQFF
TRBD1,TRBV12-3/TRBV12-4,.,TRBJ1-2,TGTGCCAGCACCGAAGGACAGGGCGGCTCAACCTTC,CASTEGQGGSTF
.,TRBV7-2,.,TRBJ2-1,TGTGCCAGCAGCCCAACCGGCACTAGCTACTCCTACAATGAGCAGTTCTTC,CASSPTGTSYSYNEQFF
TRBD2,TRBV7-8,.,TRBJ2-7,TGTGCCAGCAGCTTAGGGACTAGCGGGGAAAAAGGGGCCACCTCCTACGAGCAGTACTTC,CASSLGTSGEKGATSYEQYF
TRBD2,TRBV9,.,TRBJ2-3,TGTGCCAGCAGCGTAGACAGCGGGGCCACAGATACGCAGTATTTT,CASSVDSGATDTQYF
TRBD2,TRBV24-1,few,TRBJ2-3,TGTGCCACCAGTGATCGGACTAGACCGAACATCACAGATACGCAGTATTTT,CATSDRTRPNITDTQYF
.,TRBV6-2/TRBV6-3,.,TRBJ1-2,TGTGCCAGCAGCCCAGTCGGGGGGCCCTATGGCTACACCTTC,CASSPVGGPYGYTF
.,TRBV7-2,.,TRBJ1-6,TGTGCCAGCAGCTCCCCGATAGACAGGCTTTGGTCACCCCTCCACTTT,CASSSPIDRLWSPLHF
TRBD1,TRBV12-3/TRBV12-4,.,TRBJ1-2,TGTGCCAGCAGTTTAGGGTCCATTGGGGACAGGGGAGCCTTC,CASSLGSIGDRGAF
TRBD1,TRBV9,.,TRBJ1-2,TGTGCCAGCAGCGTAGCAGGGGGCGAGAGCTATGGCTACACCTTC,CASSVAGGESYGYTF
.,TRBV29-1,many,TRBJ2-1,TGCAGCGCGGAGGGGGCACCCCTTTCCCACAATGAGCAGTTCTTC,CSAEGAPLSHNEQFF
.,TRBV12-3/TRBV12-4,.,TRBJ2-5,TGTGCCAGCTACCACGAAGGGATCCAAGAGACCCAGTACTTC,CASYHEGIQETQYF
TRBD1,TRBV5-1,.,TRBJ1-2,TGCGCCAGCAGCTCGGGACAGGGGGCGCAAATTTACTATGGCTACACCTTC,CASSSGQGAQIYYGYTF
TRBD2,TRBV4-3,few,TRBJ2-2,TGCGCCAGCAGCCAAGTTGGCCTAGCGGGGCCTTACACCGGGGAGCTGTTTTTT,CASSQVGLAGPYTGELFF
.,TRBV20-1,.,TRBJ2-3,TGCAGCGCTAGGCGCCCCGGGACTCAGCGACGCACAGATACGCAGTATTTT,CSARRPGTQRRTDTQYF
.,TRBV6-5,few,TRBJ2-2,TGTGCCAGCAGTTATTTCGGACCGGTTGGGACCGGGGAGCTGTTTTTT,CASSYFGPVGTGELFF
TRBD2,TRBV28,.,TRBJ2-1,TGTGCCAGCAGCCAAGGGACTAGCGGGGCCTATGAGCAGTTCTTC,CASSQGTSGAYEQFF
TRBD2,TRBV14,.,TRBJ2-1,TGTGCTAGCAGCCAAGTTGCGGGAGCGCACAATGAGCAGTTCTTC,CASSQVAGAHNEQFF